This T cell receptor (beta chain) was documented in a study of low-dose radiotherapy and immunotherapy resistance in tumors. TRAV- and TRBV-specific primers primed first-strand cDNA, covering alpha and beta chains. Amplification of TCRs used a constant-region primer and V-primer adapter for around 18 PCR cycles. TCRdb redid the calling of the reads with MiXCR, one entry per CDR3 protein. Counted here are roughly 95,000 distinct CDR3 sequences, 20% to 25% occurring once; the ten biggest clones make up about 13%. Noted time point: after trial treatment. As to treatment: LDRT plus nivolumab, ipilimumab, low-dose cyclophosphamide and aspirin (RACIN trial). The V and J ends lost 4 bases and 7 bases respectively, with 13 bases between them. CDR1 and CDR2 (germline): GTSNPN, SVGIG (reference sequence). The CDR3 is 12 amino acids.

Source: PBMCs, taken after low-dose radiotherapy plus immunotherapy. The chain carries TRBV30 and TRBJ1-1, with D tentatively TRBD1 (6 bases). The receptor's source is a female donor with ovarian cancer. The CDR3 region has the DNA TGTGCCTGGACTGACAGGATACTTGAAGCTTTCTTT. Translated, it gives CAWTDRILEAFF.